Listed below are T cell receptor beta chains from one sample, sequenced in a study of T cells in Graves' hyperthyroidism and ophthalmopathy. MiXCR was run by TCRdb on the multiplex PCR reads, yielding one entry per CDR3 protein. The table records about 560,000 distinct CDR3 sequences, over 15% of them present only once. Sequenced: blood. The receptors were sampled from a woman in her late teens or twenties with Graves' hyperthyroidism. The CDR3 runs from the conserved cysteine through the conserved F or W. The D gene is left open where the match is weak. Size tells how often a clone was seen (once, few, many) or the class of an expanded clone, and some rows leave it out.

>TRBJ2-3|-|TRBV6-1|TRBD2
TGTGCCAGCAGTCTAACTAGCGGGAGCTCGTCAGATACGCAGTATTTT
CASSLTSGSSSDTQYF
>TRBJ2-7|many|TRBV4-1|TRBD2
TGCGCCAGCCGACTAGCCGATAACTACGAGCAGTACTTC
CASRLADNYEQYF
>TRBJ2-3|-|TRBV20-1|TRBD2
TGCAGTGCTAGAGAGGGGACTAGCGAGAAGACAGATACGCAGTATTTT
CSAREGTSEKTDTQYF
>TRBJ1-4|-|TRBV7-9|-
TGTGCCAGCAGCTTAGTCCCGGGAGCTGAAAAACTGTTTTTT
CASSLVPGAEKLFF
>TRBJ2-7|-|TRBV6-1|-
TGTGCCAGCGATAGTAATCACCGCCGGGGCAGGGTCACCGAGCAGTACTTC
CASDSNHRRGRVTEQYF
>TRBJ1-1|-|TRBV7-2|-
TGTGCCAGCAGCCAAGGTGGATTCGACACTGAAGCTTTCTTT
CASSQGGFDTEAFF
>TRBJ2-1|-|TRBV20-1|TRBD2
TGCAGTGCTAGAGGGGTAAGCGGGAGCTCCTACAATGAGCAGTTCTTC
CSARGVSGSSYNEQFF
>TRBJ2-1|many|TRBV20-1|TRBD2
TGCAGTGCTAGAGATCTCTCTAGCGGGGCTAGCTCCTACAATGAGCAGTTCTTC
CSARDLSSGASSYNEQFF
>TRBJ2-5|-|TRBV4-1|-
TGCGCCAGCAGCCAAGATGGGCTAAGAGGAGCGCCCCGCGGGGAGACCCAGTACTTC
CASSQDGLRGAPRGETQYF
>TRBJ2-1|many|TRBV3-1|TRBD2
TGTGCCAGCAGCCAGGTACTAGCGGGAGGCGAGCAGTTCTTC
CASSQVLAGGEQFF
>TRBJ2-3|-|TRBV29-1|-
TGCAGCGTTGGGGCAGATACGCAGTATTTT
CSVGADTQYF
>TRBJ1-6|few|TRBV10-2|TRBD1
TGCGCCAGCAGAGAAGGACAGGGGAATTCACCCCTCCACTTT
CASREGQGNSPLHF
>TRBJ2-3|many|TRBV2|TRBD2
TGTGCCAGCAGCGCGACTAGCGGTTCTAGCACAGATACGCAGTATTTT
CASSATSGSSTDTQYF
>TRBJ2-1|-|TRBV12-3/TRBV12-4|-
TGTGCCAGCGGCTCCAATCCCGAGCAGTTCTTC
CASGSNPEQFF
>TRBJ2-7|many|TRBV28|TRBD2
TGTGCCAGCAGTTTCCATAGCGGGAGTGCCTACGAGCAGTACTTC
CASSFHSGSAYEQYF
>TRBJ2-3|few|TRBV7-2|-
TGTGCCAGCAGCTCGCCTTCTCTAACAGATACGCAGTATTTT
CASSSPSLTDTQYF
>TRBJ2-1|few|TRBV15|TRBD2
TGTGCCACCAGTCCGAAATTCCTAGCGGGGATGGGGTACTACAATGAGCAGTTCTTC
CATSPKFLAGMGYYNEQFF
>TRBJ2-7|-|TRBV20-1|-
TGCAGTGCTAGAGTTATGGGGCCCAACTACGAGCAGTACTTC
CSARVMGPNYEQYF
>TRBJ2-5|few|TRBV3-1|TRBD2
TGTGCCAGCGGCGCGGGAGGCCAAGAGACCCAGTACTTC
CASGAGGQETQYF
>TRBJ1-5|-|TRBV2|-
TGTGCCAGCAGGGGGGGACGGTACAATCAGCCCCAGCATTTT
CASRGGRYNQPQHF
>TRBJ2-2|-|TRBV6-1|-
TGTGCCAGCAGACCGGGGGTTGACGGTCCCGGGGAGCTGTTTTTT
CASRPGVDGPGELFF
>TRBJ1-5|many|TRBV20-1|-
TGCAGTGCTAGTACCCAGGATAATCAGCCCCAGCATTTT
CSASTQDNQPQHF
>TRBJ2-5|-|TRBV7-8|-
TGTGCCAGCAGCTTTTCTGGACACTGGTTGGAGACCCAGTACTTC
CASSFSGHWLETQYF
>TRBJ2-7|many|TRBV30|TRBD1
TGTGCCTGGAGTGTACTGGGGGACAGGGGCGGCGAGCAGTACTTC
CAWSVLGDRGGEQYF
>TRBJ2-5|many|TRBV27|TRBD1
TGTGCCAGCAGTCCAACCGCCGGGACAGGGGGGGAGACCCAGTACTTC
CASSPTAGTGGETQYF
>TRBJ1-2|many|TRBV12-3/TRBV12-4|-
TGTGCCAGCAGTTTTCTCTCCCAGGGCCGTGATGGCTACACCTTC
CASSFLSQGRDGYTF
>TRBJ1-4|many|TRBV15|TRBD1
TGTGCCACCAGCAGCGGGACAGGGGATGAAAAACTGTTTTTT
CATSSGTGDEKLFF
>TRBJ1-3|many|TRBV7-6|-
TGTGCCAGCAGCCCAGCGACTTATACTGGAAACACCATATATTTT
CASSPATYTGNTIYF
>TRBJ2-1|-|TRBV7-9|-
TGTGCCAGCAGCTACCGGGACCCCCACTCCTACAATGAGCAGTTCTTC
CASSYRDPHSYNEQFF
>TRBJ2-3|-|TRBV30|TRBD2
TGTGCCTGGAGTCTCACTAGCGGACCCACAGATACGCAGTATTTT
CAWSLTSGPTDTQYF
>TRBJ2-7|-|TRBV7-2|-
TGTGCCAGCAGCTTAGAGGTAGGACTGGGTTCCTACGAGCAGTACTTC
CASSLEVGLGSYEQYF
>TRBJ1-3|-|TRBV4-1|-
TGCGCCAGCAGCCAGCCGATGAGCTCTGGAAACACCATATATTTT
CASSQPMSSGNTIYF
>TRBJ2-2|few|TRBV6-2/TRBV6-3|-
TGTGCCAGCAGCTGGTTGAGGGGAAACGCCGGGGAGCTGTTTTTT
CASSWLRGNAGELFF
>TRBJ2-1|few|TRBV27|TRBD2
TGTGCCAGCAGTCCCGATGAGCGGGGCTACAATGAGCAGTTCTTC
CASSPDERGYNEQFF
>TRBJ2-7|few|TRBV20-1|TRBD2
TGCAGTGCCCCAGGCCCTAGCGGGAGTTCCTACGAGCAGTACTTC
CSAPGPSGSSYEQYF
>TRBJ1-2|-|TRBV18|TRBD1
TGTGCCAGCTCACTTTACCCGGGACAGGGGGTACATGGCTACACCTTC
CASSLYPGQGVHGYTF
>TRBJ2-1|-|TRBV19|TRBD2
TGTGCCAGTAGTCCCCCAGGCCGACTAGCGGGAAACCACAATGAGCAGTTCTTC
CASSPPGRLAGNHNEQFF
>TRBJ2-1|many|TRBV3-1|TRBD2
TGTGCCAGCAGCCAAACGGGGGGGCCCCCCTACAATGAGCAGTTCTTC
CASSQTGGPPYNEQFF
>TRBJ2-1|-|TRBV7-8|TRBD2
TGTGCCAGCAGCTTAGAGGTCCGTCTAGCGGGTAACTCCTACAATGAGCAGTTCTTC
CASSLEVRLAGNSYNEQFF
>TRBJ1-6|-|TRBV18|-
TGTGCCAGCTCACCATTGGGCCCCAGCTCCTATAATTCACCCCTCCACTTT
CASSPLGPSSYNSPLHF
>TRBJ2-1|-|TRBV20-1|-
TGCAGTGCTAGAGTGTCGGGAGTCTACAATGAGCAGTTCTTC
CSARVSGVYNEQFF
>TRBJ1-4|few|TRBV15|-
TGTGCCACCAGCAGGAGTGGTGCAACTAATGAAAAACTGTTTTTT
CATSRSGATNEKLFF
>TRBJ1-3|-|TRBV30|-
TGTGCCTGGAGTCAGACTCTTATGCCCGGAAACACCATATATTTT
CAWSQTLMPGNTIYF